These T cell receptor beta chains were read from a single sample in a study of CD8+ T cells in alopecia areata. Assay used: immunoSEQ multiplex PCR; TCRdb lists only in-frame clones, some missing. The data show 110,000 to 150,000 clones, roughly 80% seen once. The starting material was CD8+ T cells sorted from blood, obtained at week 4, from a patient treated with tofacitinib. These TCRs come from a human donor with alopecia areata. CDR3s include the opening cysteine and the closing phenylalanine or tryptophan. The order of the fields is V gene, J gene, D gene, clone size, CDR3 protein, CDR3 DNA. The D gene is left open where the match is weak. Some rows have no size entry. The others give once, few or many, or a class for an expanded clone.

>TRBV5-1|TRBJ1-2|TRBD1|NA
CASSLALGQVNYGYTF
TGCGCCAGCAGCTTGGCCCTGGGACAGGTGAACTATGGCTACACCTTC
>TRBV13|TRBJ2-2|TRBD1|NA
CASSTMDRGNTGELFF
TGTGCCAGCAGCACCATGGACAGGGGGAACACCGGGGAGCTGTTTTTT
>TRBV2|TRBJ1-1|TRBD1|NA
CASSGQGLTEAFF
TGTGCCAGCAGTGGACAGGGTCTCACTGAAGCTTTCTTT
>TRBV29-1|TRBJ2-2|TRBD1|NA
CSAGQGAGELFF
TGCAGCGCTGGACAGGGGGCCGGGGAGCTGTTTTTT
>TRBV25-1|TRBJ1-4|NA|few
CASSPGLGKLFF
TGTGCCAGCAGTCCAGGTTTGGGAAAACTGTTTTTT
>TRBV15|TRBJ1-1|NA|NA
CATSGTTNTEAFF
TGTGCCACCAGCGGGACAACGAACACTGAAGCTTTCTTT
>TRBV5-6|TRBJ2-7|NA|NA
CASSLGGMTYEQYF
TGTGCCAGCAGCTTGGGCGGGATGACCTACGAGCAGTACTTC
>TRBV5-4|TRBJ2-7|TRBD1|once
CASSPGTGGYEQYF
TGTGCCAGCAGCCCGGGGACAGGGGGGTATGAGCAGTACTTC
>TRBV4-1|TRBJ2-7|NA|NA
CASSQGWAGGDEQYF
TGCGCCAGCAGCCAAGGGTGGGCCGGAGGGGACGAGCAGTACTTC
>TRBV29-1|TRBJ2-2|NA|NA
CSVEQGSTGELFF
TGCAGCGTTGAACAGGGTAGCACCGGGGAGCTGTTTTTT
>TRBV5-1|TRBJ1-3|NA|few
CASRPRTTGHSGNTIYF
TGCGCCAGCAGACCCAGGACAACGGGCCACTCTGGAAACACCATATATTTT
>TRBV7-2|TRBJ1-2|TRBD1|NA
CASSFRPQGDVTF
TGTGCCAGCAGCTTCCGACCCCAGGGGGACGTCACCTTC
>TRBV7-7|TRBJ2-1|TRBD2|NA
CASSPSGGSYNEQFF
TGTGCTAGCAGCCCTAGCGGGGGCTCCTACAATGAGCAGTTCTTC
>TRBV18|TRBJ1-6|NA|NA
CASSPTEVPYNSPLHF
TGTGCCAGCTCACCAACAGAGGTACCCTATAATTCACCCCTCCACTTT
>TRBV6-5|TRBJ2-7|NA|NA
CASSSSGLSYEQYF
TGTGCCAGCAGTTCTTCCGGACTATCCTACGAGCAGTACTTC
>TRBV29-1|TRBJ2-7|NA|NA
CSVPGEYEQYF
TGCAGCGTTCCCGGAGAATACGAGCAGTACTTC
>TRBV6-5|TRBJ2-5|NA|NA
CASSYRGGHQETQYF
TGTGCCAGCAGTTACCGGGGCGGGCACCAAGAGACCCAGTACTTC
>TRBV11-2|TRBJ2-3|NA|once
CASSLGGASTDTQYF
TGTGCCAGCAGCTTAGGCGGGGCGAGCACAGATACGCAGTATTTT
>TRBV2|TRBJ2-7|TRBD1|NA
CASSERTGGYEQYF
TGTGCCAGCAGTGAGAGGACAGGGGGATACGAGCAGTACTTC
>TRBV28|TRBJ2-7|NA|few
CASSFFQYEQYF
TGTGCCAGCAGTTTTTTCCAGTACGAGCAGTACTTC
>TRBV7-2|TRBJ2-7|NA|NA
CASSPVGGPSEQYF
TGTGCCAGCAGCCCAGTCGGGGGGCCAAGCGAGCAGTACTTC
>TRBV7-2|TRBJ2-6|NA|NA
CASSSSRAGSGANVLTF
TGTGCCAGCAGCTCGAGCAGGGCGGGCTCTGGGGCCAACGTCCTGACTTTC
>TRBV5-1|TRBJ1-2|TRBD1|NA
CASSHYPGTGAPVNTF
TGCGCCAGCAGCCACTACCCCGGGACAGGGGCCCCAGTTAACACCTTC
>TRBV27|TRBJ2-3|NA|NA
CASSSPGEGTDTQYF
TGTGCCAGCAGTTCCCCAGGGGAAGGCACAGATACGCAGTATTTT
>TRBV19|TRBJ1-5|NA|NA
CASSPSGGSAQHF
TGTGCCAGTAGTCCCTCCGGGGGATCGGCCCAGCATTTT
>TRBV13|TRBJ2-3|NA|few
CASSPADHTDTQYF
TGTGCCAGCAGCCCGGCGGACCACACAGATACGCAGTATTTT
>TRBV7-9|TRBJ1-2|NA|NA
CASSFRQTYGYTF
TGTGCCAGCAGCTTCAGACAGACCTATGGCTACACCTTC
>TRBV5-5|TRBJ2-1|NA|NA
CASSSRTNYNEQFF
TGTGCCAGCAGCTCTAGGACTAATTACAATGAGCAGTTCTTC
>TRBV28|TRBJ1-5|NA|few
CASSFPTGGIQLNQPQHF
TGTGCCAGCAGTTTTCCGACTGGGGGCATTCAATTGAATCAGCCCCAGCATTTT
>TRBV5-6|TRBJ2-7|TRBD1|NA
CASSTAGQGGYEQYF
TGTGCCAGCAGTACGGCAGGACAGGGGGGGTACGAGCAGTACTTC
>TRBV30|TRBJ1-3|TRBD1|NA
CAWSLGQGTGNTIYF
TGTGCCTGGAGTCTCGGACAGGGTACAGGAAACACCATATATTTT
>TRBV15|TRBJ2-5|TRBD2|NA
CATSSGLAGVQETQYF
TGTGCCACCAGCAGTGGACTAGCGGGGGTCCAAGAGACCCAGTACTTC
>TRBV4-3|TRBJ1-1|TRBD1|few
CASSRTGAEAFF
TGCGCCAGCAGCCGGACAGGGGCTGAAGCTTTCTTT
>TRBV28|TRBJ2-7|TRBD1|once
CASSLGDRGYEQYF
TGTGCCAGCAGTTTGGGCGACAGGGGGTACGAGCAGTACTTC
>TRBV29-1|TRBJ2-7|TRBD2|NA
CSVEGEGSEQYF
TGCAGCGTTGAAGGGGAGGGCTCCGAGCAGTACTTC
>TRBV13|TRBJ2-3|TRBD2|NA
CASSLVSGGGTDTQYF
TGTGCCAGCAGCTTAGTTAGCGGGGGGGGCACAGATACGCAGTATTTT
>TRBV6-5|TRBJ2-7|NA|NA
CASSAGRRVYEQYF
TGTGCCAGCAGTGCAGGGCGCAGAGTCTACGAGCAGTACTTC
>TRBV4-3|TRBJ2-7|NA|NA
CASSQEILHVPTTYEQYF
TGCGCCAGCAGCCAGGAAATCTTACACGTCCCTACGACTTACGAGCAGTACTTC
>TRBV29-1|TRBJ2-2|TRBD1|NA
CSVTAQGTGELFF
TGCAGCGTCACAGCACAGGGGACCGGGGAGCTGTTTTTT
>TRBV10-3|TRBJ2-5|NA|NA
CAISESSSQETQYF
TGTGCCATCAGTGAGTCAAGCAGTCAAGAGACCCAGTACTTC
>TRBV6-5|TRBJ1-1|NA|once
CASTPSPGGTEAFF
TGTGCCAGCACCCCTAGTCCGGGGGGCACTGAAGCTTTCTTT
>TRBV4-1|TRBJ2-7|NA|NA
CASSQARRDEQYF
TGCGCCAGCAGCCAAGCGAGGAGGGACGAGCAGTACTTC
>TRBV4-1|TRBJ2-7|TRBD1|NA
CASSQVLDRDYEQYF
TGCGCCAGCAGCCAAGTTCTGGACAGGGACTACGAGCAGTACTTC
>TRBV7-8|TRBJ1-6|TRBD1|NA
CASSLTPIGQGPGSLHF
TGTGCCAGCAGCCTAACCCCCATCGGACAGGGCCCGGGATCTCTCCACTTT
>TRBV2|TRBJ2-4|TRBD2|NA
CASRDGTSERVNIQYF
TGTGCCAGCAGGGACGGGACTAGCGAACGGGTAAACATTCAGTACTTC
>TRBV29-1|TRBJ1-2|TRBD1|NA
CSAVTGRYGYTF
TGCAGCGCCGTGACAGGGCGGTATGGCTACACCTTC
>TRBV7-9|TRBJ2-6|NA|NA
CASSLGSSGANVLTF
TGTGCCAGCAGCTTAGGCAGCTCTGGGGCCAACGTCCTGACTTTC